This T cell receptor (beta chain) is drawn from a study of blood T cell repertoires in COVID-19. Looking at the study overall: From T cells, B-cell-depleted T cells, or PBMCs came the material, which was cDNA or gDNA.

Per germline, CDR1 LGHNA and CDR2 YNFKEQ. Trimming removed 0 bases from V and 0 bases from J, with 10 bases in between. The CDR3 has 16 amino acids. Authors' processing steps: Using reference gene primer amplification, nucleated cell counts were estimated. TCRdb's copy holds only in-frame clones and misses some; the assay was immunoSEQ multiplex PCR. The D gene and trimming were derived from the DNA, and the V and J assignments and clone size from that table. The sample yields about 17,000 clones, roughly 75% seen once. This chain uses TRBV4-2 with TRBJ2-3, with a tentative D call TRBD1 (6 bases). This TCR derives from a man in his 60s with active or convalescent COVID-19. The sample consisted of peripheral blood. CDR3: CASSQDGQLSTDTQYF. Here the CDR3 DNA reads TGTGCCAGCAGCCAAGATGGACAGTTAAGCACAGATACGCAGTATTTT.